The 24 T cell receptor beta chains below all came from one sample that was sequenced in a study of cytomegalovirus exposure and HLA in healthy donors. A multiplex PCR was run with 60 Vbeta primers and 13 Jbeta primers. The method was immunoSEQ multiplex PCR; TCRdb's version includes in-frame clones alone and lacks a portion of them. The profile shows over 200,000 clones, 70% to 85% of them singletons. The sequencing input was PBMCs. These receptors all come from a woman between 40 and 55 years old in good health and CMV-seronegative.

The chain employs TRBV27 and TRBJ2-2, with D tentatively TRBD1 (6 bases). The V gene lost 6 bases and the J gene lost 4 bases, with 9 bases spanning the gap. This CDR3 is 13 amino acids long. Germline V gene lookup returns CDR1 MNHEY and CDR2 SMNVEV (reference sequence). In DNA, the CDR3 is TGTGCCAGCAGGCAGGGGATCACCGGGGAGCTGTTTTTT. Translated: CASRQGITGELFF.

This clone has only one observation. The chain couples TRBV30 to TRBJ1-3, with D unclear. CDR1 is GTSNPN and CDR2 is SVGIG in the germline V gene (reference sequence). Trimming pared 1 base from V and 5 bases from J, leaving 9 bases between. The CDR3 has 13 amino acids. In DNA form, the CDR3 reads TGTGCCTGGAGTGGTGCAGTCAGAAACACCATATATTTT. Its protein is CAWSGAVRNTIYF.

CDR3 region: CASSTTTGTGDGDTQYF. The CDR3 nucleotides read TGTGCCAGCAGTACTACGACCGGGACAGGGGATGGAGATACGCAGTATTTT. This chain joins TRBV7-2 and TRBJ2-3; 10 nucleotides line up with TRBD1. Germline V gives CDR1 SGHTA, CDR2 FQGNSA. Germline trimming cut 6 bases from V and 5 bases from J; bases unmatched to any gene: 14. CDR3 length: 17 residues.

The chain is built from TRBV2 and TRBJ1-5, with 8 nucleotides matching TRBD1. CDR1 SNHLY and CDR2 FYNNEI come from the germline V gene. The CDR3 runs 14 residues. V shed 7 bases and J 2 bases; nucleotides not matched to a gene: 4. The CDR3 coding sequence is TGTGCCAGCACTGGACAGGGACGCAATCAGCCCCAGCATTTT. Its protein product is CASTGQGRNQPQHF.

The chain is built from TRBV9 and TRBJ2-4, with D hard to call. The ends were cut back, 4 bases at V and 0 bases at J, with 8 bases in the middle. Germline V gene data show CDR1 as SGDLS and CDR2 as YYNGEE. CDR3 size: 14 residues. CDR3 sequence reads: CASSPNVAKNIQYF. Here the CDR3 DNA reads TGTGCCAGCAGCCCTAATGTAGCCAAAAACATTCAGTACTTC.

The genes are TRBV7-6 and TRBJ2-3; 9 bases are shared with TRBD2. Trimming took 1 base from V and 2 from J; bases not matched to a gene: 1. Germline V gene lookup returns CDR1 SGHVS and CDR2 FNYEAQ. The CDR3 runs 15 residues. For the CDR3, the DNA is TGTGCCAGCAGCTTAGGGACTAGCGACACAGATACGCAGTATTTT. Its translation is CASSLGTSDTDTQYF.

This chain connects TRBV10-3 to TRBJ1-2; 8 bases match TRBD1. The V and J ends lost 7 bases and 7 bases, in that order; junction bases with no gene match: 11. This CDR3 has 14 residues. Germline values: CDR1 ENHRY, CDR2 SYGVKD. Here the CDR3 reads CAIIKDRAMSGYTF. The CDR3 region has the DNA TGTGCCATCATCAAGGACAGGGCGATGAGTGGCTACACCTTC.

The chain combines TRBV20-1 with TRBJ1-2; no firm D call. There are 10 residues in the CDR3. Deletions cut 5 bases from V and 1 base from J, with 2 bases between. Per germline, CDR1 DFQATT and CDR2 SNEGSKA (reference sequence). The CDR3 reads CSAYNYGYTF. The CDR3 nucleotides read TGCAGTGCTTATAACTATGGCTACACCTTC.

The genes are TRBV18 and TRBJ1-4; D not resolved. Germline V lookup: CDR1 KGHSH, CDR2 LQKENI. The CDR3 runs to 15 residues. V lost 6 bases to trimming and J lost 7 bases, with 18 bases between them. The CDR3 DNA reads TGTGCCAGCTCTCCCCCCGGGGTGTGGGGTGAAAAACTGTTTTTT. It encodes CASSPPGVWGEKLFF.

The rearrangement links TRBV2 to TRBJ2-1, with TRBD2 matching over 7 bases. There are 15 residues in the CDR3. V dropped 4 bases and J dropped 4; count of bases not matched to a gene: 7. Looked up from germline, CDR1 is SNHLY and CDR2 is FYNNEI. The CDR3 loop reads CASSGKGLPYNEQFF. The DNA of the CDR3 is TGTGCCAGCAGTGGTAAGGGACTACCTTACAATGAGCAGTTCTTC. The full variable domain, with the rest looked up from reference TRBV2 and TRBJ2-1, is EPEVTQTPSHQVTQMGQEVILRCVPISNHLYFYWYRQILGQKVEFLVSFYNNEISEKSEIFDDQFSVERPDGSNFTLKIRSTKLEDSAMYFCASSGKGLPYNEQFFGPGTRLTVL.

The rearrangement uses TRBV2 and TRBJ2-5, with D unresolved. Trimming stripped 3 bases from V and 1 base from J, with 6 bases between. Germline CDR1 SNHLY, CDR2 FYNNEI. The CDR3 sequence is 13 residues long. The CDR3 protein is CASSDEAQETQYF. The CDR3 coding sequence is TGTGCCAGCAGTGACGAAGCCCAAGAGACCCAGTACTTC.

This clone was seen only a few times. This chain connects TRBV6-1 to TRBJ1-4; D might be TRBD1 (6 bases). The CDR3 is made up of 14 amino acids. CDR1 MNHNS and CDR2 SASEGT come from the germline V gene. Trimming shortened V by 7 bases and J by 3 bases, and 12 bases separated the two germline ends. CDR3 bases: TGTGCCAGCATGAAAGGGGGGGCTAATGAAAAACTGTTTTTT. Its protein product is CASMKGGANEKLFF.

This chain connects TRBV19 to TRBJ1-2, with TRBD1 identical over 7 bases. Germline V lookup: CDR1 LNHDA, CDR2 SQIVND (reference sequence). This CDR3 has 13 amino acids. V dropped 3 bases and J dropped 7; count of bases not matched to a gene: 5. The CDR3 nucleotides are TGTGCCAGTAGTATCGGACAGGCCCTTGGCTACACCTTC. This codes for CASSIGQALGYTF.

The chain couples TRBV6-6 to TRBJ2-7, with D possibly being TRBD1 (6 bases). Germline assignment: CDR1 MNHNY and CDR2 SVGAGI (reference sequence). This CDR3 contains 13 residues. V shed 6 bases and J shed 1 base, with 10 bases lying between them. This CDR3 reads CASRPGQSYEQYF. Written as DNA, the CDR3 is TGTGCCAGCAGACCGGGACAATCCTACGAGCAGTACTTC.

This clone was counted at least ten times. This chain links TRBV5-4 with TRBJ1-6; no clear D gene. The germline CDR1 and CDR2 sequences are SGHNT and YYREEE (reference sequence). V lost 0 bases, J lost 10 bases, and 14 bases lay in between. This CDR3 region has 15 residues. Here the CDR3 DNA reads TGTGCCAGCAGCTTGGTCGGAGTCAGTGGCTCACCCCTCCACTTT. It specifies CASSLVGVSGSPLHF.

This chain joins TRBV5-6 and TRBJ1-1; tentatively, D is TRBD1 (5 bases). V lost 0 bases, J lost 6 bases, and 27 bases lay in between. This CDR3 is built from 19 residues. Germline V CDR1 and CDR2: SGHDT, YYEEEE. The CDR3 is CASSLANIWAGREFAEAFF. CDR3 DNA: TGTGCCAGCAGCTTGGCCAACATCTGGGCAGGGCGGGAGTTTGCTGAAGCTTTCTTT.

V is TRBV9 and J is TRBJ2-5; D possibly corresponds to TRBD2 (7 bases). The ends were cut back, 4 bases at V and 2 bases at J, with 21 bases in the middle. The CDR3 has 17 amino acids. Germline CDR1 reads SGDLS; CDR2 reads YYNGEE. The CDR3 DNA sequence: TGTGCCAGCAGCCCCCGGGGCTCACAGGGAGGGCAAGAGACCCAGTACTTC. It specifies CASSPRGSQGGQETQYF.

This chain connects TRBV30 to TRBJ1-6; maybe TRBD1 (6 bases). Germline-derived CDR1 and CDR2 are GTSNPN and SVGIG (reference sequence). The length of the CDR3 is 13 residues. Trimming removed 1 base at V and 9 bases at J, with 10 bases between. The CDR3 reads CAWSGQGGSPLHF. The CDR3 nucleotides read TGTGCCTGGAGTGGTCAAGGGGGTTCACCCCTCCACTTT.

This rearrangement joins TRBV19 to TRBJ1-1; TRBD1 matches 9 bases. This CDR3 has 15 residues. Germline V gene data show CDR1 as LNHDA and CDR2 as SQIVND (reference sequence). Trimming cost V 4 bases and J 3 bases; bases outside gene matches: 6. For the CDR3, the DNA is TGTGCCAGTAGTAACAGGGGGCTGAGGTACACTGAAGCTTTCTTT. It encodes CASSNRGLRYTEAFF.

The V and J genes are TRBV7-2 and TRBJ2-1; D gene uncertain. The CDR3 totals 12 residues. CDR1 is SGHTA and CDR2 is FQGNSA in the germline V gene. The V and J ends lost 0 bases and 9 bases respectively, with 6 bases between them. The chain's CDR3 is CASSLAWSEQFF. The CDR3 region has the DNA TGTGCCAGCAGCTTAGCGTGGAGTGAGCAGTTCTTC.

The rearrangement uses TRBV5-1 and TRBJ2-3, with TRBD1 identical over 9 bases. The V gene end was trimmed by 3 bases and the J gene end by 1 base; junction bases not matched to a gene: 6. Germline CDR1 and CDR2: SGHRS and YFSETQ. CDR3 length equals 16 residues. CDR3: CASSSQGAGGTDTQYF. DNA for the CDR3: TGCGCCAGCAGCTCACAGGGGGCGGGCGGCACAGATACGCAGTATTTT.

This clone was observed once. This sequence joins TRBV9 and TRBJ1-1; D is unclear. Per the germline V gene, CDR1 is SGDLS and CDR2 is YYNGEE. This CDR3 spans 13 amino acids. V gave up 0 bases and J gave up 6 bases, with 9 bases separating them. In DNA form, the CDR3 reads TGTGCCAGCAGCGTAGGATGGGGAGCTGAAGCTTTCTTT. Amino acids: CASSVGWGAEAFF.

V and J are TRBV28 and TRBJ2-5; a weak D match, TRBD1 (6 bases). The CDR3 is 14 residues long. With 6 bases removed from V and 1 base from J, the gap between germline ends came to 12 bases. Germline V lookup: CDR1 MDHEN, CDR2 SYDVKM. CDR3 sequence (DNA): TGTGCCAGCAGCGAAGGGGGACCCCAAGAGACCCAGTACTTC. Its translation is CASSEGGPQETQYF.

CDR3 residues: CSVAKGVSYEQYF. As DNA, the CDR3 is TGCAGCGTTGCTAAAGGGGTTTCCTACGAGCAGTACTTC. This chain joins TRBV29-1 and TRBJ2-7; possible D gene TRBD1, 5 bases. This CDR3 has 13 amino acids. The germline V gene encodes CDR1 SQVTM and CDR2 ANQGSEA. V was pared by 4 bases and J by 1 base, with 11 bases between.